This TCR beta chain was recovered during a study of T cell changes during pregnancy in multiple sclerosis (dated 2019 in TCRdb). For the wider study: The study examined how the T cell repertoire changed over the course of pregnancy in women with multiple sclerosis.

Note on this clone: The specificity of this receptor is unknown. Base qualities were left out, and no much larger clone turns up one base away.

Trimmed from V: 4 bases; trimmed from J: 2 bases; junction bases lacking a gene match: 2. CDR1 and CDR2, per the germline V gene, are SGHRS and YFSETQ. Measured from the cysteine to the phenylalanine, the CDR3 is 14 residues long. Of all the DNA, just the CDR3 is kept, 42 bases in frame from base 1. Preparation of the library involved the immunoSEQ multiplex PCR assay. The clones in this table, taken by TCRdb from immuneACCESS, are in-frame only. Not every clone is retained; where verified, under half of the shortfall comes from an unresolved V gene, and the cause of the rest is unknown. The sample table records 100,000 or so clones; 94% of these occur just once. The ten largest clones take up 1.5% to 2% of the sample.

Sequencing was performed on peripheral blood, taken after pregnancy. The V gene is TRBV5-1 and the J gene is TRBJ1-3, and TRBD1 aligns with 8 junction nucleotides. This sequence was found in a female donor in good health, enrolled as a control in a pregnancy study. The encoded CDR3 is CASSLQGAGNTIYF. The sequenced DNA is TGCGCCAGCAGCCTACAGGGGGCTGGAAACACCATATATTTT.